This T cell receptor (beta chain) was sequenced in a study of T cell repertoires in cytomegalovirus infection (dated by TCRdb to between 2018 and 2021). The study in broad terms: The HLA type of each donor mattered for the analysis, because public TCR beta signatures pointed to carriage of CMV infection along with the matching HLA type.

From the germline V gene, CDR1 is MDHEN and CDR2 is SYDVKM. The CDR3 contains 15 residues, cysteine and phenylalanine counted. Solely the CDR3 DNA is kept, with 45 bases framed from the first base. V loses 6 bases at its end and J loses 8 bases; junction bases beyond the gene matches: 10. The run used an Illumina HiSeq 1500. TCRdb trimmed public reads at Q25 via fastp, called clones via MiXCR and kept in-frame beta chains. Identical CDR3 proteins give one entry, which carries the most common genes and DNA. Recorded for this sample are more than 150,000 distinct CDR3 sequences; roughly a fifth of them occurred a single time. The leading ten clones occupy about 2.9% of the sample. As for this clonotype: The specificity of this receptor is unknown. Per-base qualities were not stored, and no clone one base away is much larger.

Paper-wide results and their limitations: Cumulative frequency of public TCR beta family members discriminated carriers of CMV infection plus the relevant HLA type in this cohort and an independent roughly 330-donor cohort. The ex vivo response was dominated by HLA-C-restricted CMV-specific TCR beta clonotypes, and the single most frequent clonotype in two of eight donors was supplied by these HLA-C-restricted clonotypes.

Sequencing input: PBMCs. The sequence joins TRBV28 to TRBJ1-3, with TRBD1 matching 10 junction bases. The source is a human donor in good health (CMV status not recorded). Some clones in this sample may be carry-over from other donors' samples. The nucleotide sequence reads as follows: TGTGCCAGCAGCTCCAACCGGGACAGGGGTTACACCATATATTTT. It is translated as CASSSNRDRGYTIYF.